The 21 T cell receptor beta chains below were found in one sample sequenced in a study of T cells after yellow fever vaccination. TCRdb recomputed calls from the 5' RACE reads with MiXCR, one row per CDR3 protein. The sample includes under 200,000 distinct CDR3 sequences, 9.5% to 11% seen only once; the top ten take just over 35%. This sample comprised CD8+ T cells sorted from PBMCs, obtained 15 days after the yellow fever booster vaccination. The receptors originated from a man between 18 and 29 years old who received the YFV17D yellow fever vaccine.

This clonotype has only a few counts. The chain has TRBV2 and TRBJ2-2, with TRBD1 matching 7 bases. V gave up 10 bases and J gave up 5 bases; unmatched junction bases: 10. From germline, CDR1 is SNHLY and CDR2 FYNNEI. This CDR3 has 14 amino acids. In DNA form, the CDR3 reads TGTGCCACCCCGGGACAGTCGAGGACCGGGGAGCTGTTTTTT. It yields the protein CATPGQSRTGELFF.

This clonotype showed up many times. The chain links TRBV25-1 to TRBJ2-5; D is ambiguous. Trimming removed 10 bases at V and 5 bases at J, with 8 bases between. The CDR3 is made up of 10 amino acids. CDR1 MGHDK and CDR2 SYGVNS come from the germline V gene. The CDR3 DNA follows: TGTGCCACCGAGCAGGAGACCCAGTACTTC. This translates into CATEQETQYF.

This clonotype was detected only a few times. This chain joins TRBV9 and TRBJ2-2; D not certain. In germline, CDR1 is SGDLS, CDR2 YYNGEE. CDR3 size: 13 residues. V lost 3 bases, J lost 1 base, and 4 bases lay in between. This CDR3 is CASSGLNTGELFF. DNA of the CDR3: TGTGCCAGCAGCGGATTGAACACCGGGGAGCTGTTTTTT.

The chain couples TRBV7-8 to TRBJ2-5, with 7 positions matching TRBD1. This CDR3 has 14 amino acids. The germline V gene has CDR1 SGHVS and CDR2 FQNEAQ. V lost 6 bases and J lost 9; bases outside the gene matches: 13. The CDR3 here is CASSVISQQGPQYF. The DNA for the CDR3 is TGTGCCAGCAGTGTAATCTCCCAACAGGGGCCCCAGTACTTC.

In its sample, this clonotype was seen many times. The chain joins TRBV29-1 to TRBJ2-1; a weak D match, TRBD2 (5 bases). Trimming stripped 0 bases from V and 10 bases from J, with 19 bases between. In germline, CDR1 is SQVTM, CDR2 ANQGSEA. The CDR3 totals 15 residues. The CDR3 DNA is TGCAGCGTTGAAGAGGGGAGAACGGAGACCGGCGAGCAGTTCTTC. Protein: CSVEEGRTETGEQFF.

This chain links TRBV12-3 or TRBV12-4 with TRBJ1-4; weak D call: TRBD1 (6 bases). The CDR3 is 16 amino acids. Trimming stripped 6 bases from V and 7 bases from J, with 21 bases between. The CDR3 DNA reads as TGTGCCAGCAGACTCAACCCGGGACACCCGTCTGAAAAACTGTTTTTT. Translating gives CASRLNPGHPSEKLFF.

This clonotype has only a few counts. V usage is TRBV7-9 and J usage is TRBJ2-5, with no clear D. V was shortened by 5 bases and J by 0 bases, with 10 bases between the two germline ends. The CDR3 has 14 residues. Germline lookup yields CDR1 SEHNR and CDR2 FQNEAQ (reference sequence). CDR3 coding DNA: TGTGCCAGCAGCACAACCGGCTACCAAGAGACCCAGTACTTC. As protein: CASSTTGYQETQYF.

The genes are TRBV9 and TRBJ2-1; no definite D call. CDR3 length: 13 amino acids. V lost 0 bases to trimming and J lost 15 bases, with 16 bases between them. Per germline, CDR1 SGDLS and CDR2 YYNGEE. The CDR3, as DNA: TGTGCCAGCAGCGTAGGGTCAATAGGCCCCCGGTTCTTC. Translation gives CASSVGSIGPRFF.

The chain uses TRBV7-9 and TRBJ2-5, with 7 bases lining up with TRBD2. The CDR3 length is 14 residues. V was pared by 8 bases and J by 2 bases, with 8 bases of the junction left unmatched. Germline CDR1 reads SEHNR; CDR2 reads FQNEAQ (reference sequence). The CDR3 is CASRGGVIQETQYF. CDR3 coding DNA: TGTGCCAGCCGTGGGGGGGTAATTCAAGAGACCCAGTACTTC.

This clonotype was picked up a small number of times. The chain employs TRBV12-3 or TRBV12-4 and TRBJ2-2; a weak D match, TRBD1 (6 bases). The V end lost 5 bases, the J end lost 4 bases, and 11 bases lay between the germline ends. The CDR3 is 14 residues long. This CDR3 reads CASSILDSTGELFF. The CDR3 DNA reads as TGTGCCAGCAGTATCCTGGACAGCACCGGGGAGCTGTTTTTT.

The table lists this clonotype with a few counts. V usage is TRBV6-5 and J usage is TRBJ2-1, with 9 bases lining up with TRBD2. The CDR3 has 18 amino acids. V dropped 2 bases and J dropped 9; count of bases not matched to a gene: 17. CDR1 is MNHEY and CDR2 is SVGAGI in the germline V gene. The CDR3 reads CASSYPPGVSSGEGEQFF. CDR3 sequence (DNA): TGTGCCAGCAGTTACCCTCCGGGGGTATCTAGCGGGGAGGGTGAGCAGTTCTTC.

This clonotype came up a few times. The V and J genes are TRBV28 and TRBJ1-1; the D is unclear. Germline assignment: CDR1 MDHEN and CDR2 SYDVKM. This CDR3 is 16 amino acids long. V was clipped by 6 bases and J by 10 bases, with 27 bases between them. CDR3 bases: TGTGCCAGCAGGAATAGAGGCGGTCTTGACCCTAACGGAGCTTTCTTT. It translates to CASRNRGGLDPNGAFF.

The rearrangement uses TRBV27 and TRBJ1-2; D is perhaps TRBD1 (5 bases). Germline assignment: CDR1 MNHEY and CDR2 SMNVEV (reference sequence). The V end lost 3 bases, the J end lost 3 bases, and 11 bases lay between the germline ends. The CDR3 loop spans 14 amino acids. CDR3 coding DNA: TGTGCCAGCAGTTTCGTGGGAGGGGACTATGGCTACACCTTC. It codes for CASSFVGGDYGYTF.

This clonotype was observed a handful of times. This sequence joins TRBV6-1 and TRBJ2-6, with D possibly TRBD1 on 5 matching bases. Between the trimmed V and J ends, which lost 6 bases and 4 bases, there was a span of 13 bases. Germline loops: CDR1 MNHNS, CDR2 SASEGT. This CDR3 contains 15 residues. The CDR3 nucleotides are TGTGCCAGCAGCGATGACAGCTCCGGGGCCAACGTCCTGACTTTC. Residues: CASSDDSSGANVLTF.

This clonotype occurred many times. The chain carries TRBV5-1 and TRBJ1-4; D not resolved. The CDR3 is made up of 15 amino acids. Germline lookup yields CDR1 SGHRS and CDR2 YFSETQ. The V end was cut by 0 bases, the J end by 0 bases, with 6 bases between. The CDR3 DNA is TGCGCCAGCAGCTTGGTCGGGACAACTAATGAAAAACTGTTTTTT. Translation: CASSLVGTTNEKLFF.

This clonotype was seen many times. The DNA of the CDR3 is TGTGCCAGCAGTTACAGGTCGGGACAGCTTCCAAACACCGGGGAGCTGTTTTTT. Translating gives CASSYRSGQLPNTGELFF. The chain is built from TRBV6-2 or TRBV6-3 and TRBJ2-2; 7 nucleotides match TRBD1. The V segment lost 2 bases and the J segment 2 bases; nucleotides outside the gene matches: 11. The CDR3 extends over 18 amino acids. Germline CDR1 reads MNHEY; CDR2 reads SVGEGT.

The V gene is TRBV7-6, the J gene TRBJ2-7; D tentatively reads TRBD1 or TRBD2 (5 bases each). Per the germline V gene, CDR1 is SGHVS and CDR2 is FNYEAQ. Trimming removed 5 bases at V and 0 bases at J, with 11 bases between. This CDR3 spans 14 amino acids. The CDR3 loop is CASSGTASSYEQYF. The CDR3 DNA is TGTGCCAGCAGCGGGACGGCGAGCTCCTACGAGCAGTACTTC.

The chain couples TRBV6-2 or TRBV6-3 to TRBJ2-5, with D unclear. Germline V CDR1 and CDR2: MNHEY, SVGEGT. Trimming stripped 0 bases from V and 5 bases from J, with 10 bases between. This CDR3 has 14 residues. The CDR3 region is CASSYSSGRETQYF. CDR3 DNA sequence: TGTGCCAGCAGTTACTCGTCAGGACGGGAGACCCAGTACTTC.

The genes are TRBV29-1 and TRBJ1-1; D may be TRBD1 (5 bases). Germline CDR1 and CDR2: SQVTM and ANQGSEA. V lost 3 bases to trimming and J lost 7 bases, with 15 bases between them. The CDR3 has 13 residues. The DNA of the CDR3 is TGCAGCGTTGAGGATCAGGGTAGGGATGAAGCTTTCTTT. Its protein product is CSVEDQGRDEAFF.

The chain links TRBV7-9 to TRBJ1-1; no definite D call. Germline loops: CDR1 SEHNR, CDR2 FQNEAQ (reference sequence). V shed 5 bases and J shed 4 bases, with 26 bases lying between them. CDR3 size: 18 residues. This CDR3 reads CASSERVKPGWGRTEAFF. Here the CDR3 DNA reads TGTGCCAGCAGCGAGAGAGTGAAACCGGGGTGGGGTCGCACTGAAGCTTTCTTT.

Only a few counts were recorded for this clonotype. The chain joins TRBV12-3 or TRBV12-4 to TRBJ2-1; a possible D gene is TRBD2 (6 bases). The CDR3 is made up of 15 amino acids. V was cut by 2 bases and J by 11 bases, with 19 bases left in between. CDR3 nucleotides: TGTGCCAGCAGTTTATACCAGGCGTTGGCGGGGAAGCAGTTCTTC. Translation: CASSLYQALAGKQFF.